This TCR beta chain was sequenced for a study of regulatory T cells in long-lasting Graves disease. Combining iRepertoire HTBI primers with Arm-PCR of CDR3 regions, the authors built TCR beta libraries. Using its own MiXCR run on the multiplex PCR reads, TCRdb lists one record per CDR3 protein. This table holds about 530,000 distinct CDR3 sequences, about 16% found once. Stated time point: newly diagnosed GD, antithyroid drugs for less than 3 months. Researchers made the TCR library from RNA that was extracted from PBMCs. This clonotype was counted between two and nine times. These data also formed part of another study, on T cells in Graves' hyperthyroidism and ophthalmopathy. That source adds: In blood, most of the thyroid clonotypes expanded above 0.001 were also present. Ophthalmopathy, as predicted by the model, came a median roughly 6.3 months after the prediction.

Sequencing used peripheral blood mononuclear cells (PBMCs), obtained at new diagnosis, from a patient treated with antithyroid drugs. The source is a woman aged 35 to 59 with Graves disease.

The CDR3 DNA reads TGTGCCTGGAATGGACAGGGGGCACAGCCCCAGCATTTT. Translation gives CAWNGQGAQPQHF. V is TRBV30 and J is TRBJ1-5; 11 bases map to TRBD1. The germline V gene has CDR1 GTSNPN and CDR2 SVGIG (reference sequence). Germline trimming cut 4 bases from V and 7 bases from J; bases unmatched to any gene: 3. CDR3 length: 13 amino acids.